These 20 T cell receptor beta chains share one sample of origin, sequenced in a study of cytomegalovirus exposure and HLA in healthy donors. The PCR was carried out with 60 Vbeta primers and 13 Jbeta primers. TCRdb's copy holds only in-frame clones and misses some; the assay was immunoSEQ multiplex PCR. Here the sample spans under 130,000 clones, about 70% being singletons. What was sequenced was PBMCs. Every receptor here comes from a middle-aged man in good health and CMV-seropositive.

This clone has only a few counts. This CDR3 is CASSTSGSGQQYF. The CDR3 region has the DNA TGCGCCAGCAGTACTAGCGGGAGTGGCCAGCAGTACTTC. This chain connects TRBV10-2 to TRBJ2-7; TRBD2 agrees at 11 bases. Trimming at V came to 5 bases and at J to 8 bases, leaving 5 bases not matched to a gene. This CDR3 has 13 residues. The germline gives CDR1 WSHSY, CDR2 SAAADI.

The genes are TRBV6-5 and TRBJ2-1; the D gene is possibly TRBD1 (6 bases). CDR1 is MNHEY and CDR2 is SVGAGI in the germline V gene. The CDR3 contains 15 residues. V lost 4 bases, J lost 1 base, and 11 bases lay in between. The CDR3 nucleotides read TGTGCCAGCAGTTCGGACAGTGGGTCCTACAATGAGCAGTTCTTC. Amino acid sequence: CASSSDSGSYNEQFF.

This clone was detected only once. The rearrangement uses TRBV7-9 and TRBJ2-1; D is perhaps TRBD2 (5 bases). The CDR3 contains 17 residues. Trimming cost V 4 bases and J 4 bases, with 20 bases left between them. Germline lookup yields CDR1 SEHNR and CDR2 FQNEAQ (reference sequence). CDR3 nucleotide sequence: TGTGCCAGCAGCTCCCCGAGGGCCAGCGGCCCTTACAATGAGCAGTTCTTC. This gives the protein CASSSPRASGPYNEQFF.

This clone was detected a few times. The rearrangement uses TRBV10-3 and TRBJ2-2, with 8 bases fitting TRBD1. V shed 6 bases, J shed 10 bases, and the junction held 10 bases outside the gene matches. CDR1 and CDR2 from the germline V gene are ENHRY and SYGVKD. This CDR3 region has 14 residues. The CDR3 nucleotides read TGTGCCATCAGCCAGGACAGGGCCCGGCCGGAGCTGTTTTTT. Amino acid sequence: CAISQDRARPELFF.

The genes are TRBV6-1 and TRBJ2-7, with TRBD2 as a possible D gene (6 bases). Trimming pared 8 bases from V and 1 base from J, leaving 12 bases between. This CDR3 comprises 13 residues. Germline loops: CDR1 MNHNS, CDR2 SASEGT. The CDR3 loop is CASRETVSYEQYF. The DNA of the CDR3 is TGTGCCAGCCGGGAGACAGTATCCTACGAGCAGTACTTC.

This clone has a single count. This sequence joins TRBV6-5 and TRBJ2-1; 10 nucleotides align to TRBD2. Per germline, CDR1 MNHEY and CDR2 SVGAGI. With 8 bases clipped from V and 6 bases from J, the junction kept 7 bases outside the gene matches. The CDR3 is 14 amino acids. CDR3 in amino acids: CASGPTSGANEQFF. As DNA, the CDR3 is TGTGCCAGCGGCCCCACTAGCGGGGCCAATGAGCAGTTCTTC.

This chain joins TRBV5-6 and TRBJ2-3; 9 bases fit TRBD2. With V trimmed by 1 base and J by 5 bases, 8 bases remained unmatched. The V gene's germline CDR1 is SGHDT and CDR2 YYEEEE. This CDR3 spans 16 amino acids. DNA of the CDR3: TGTGCCAGCAGCTTGCCTAGCGGGGCCGGTAGAGATACGCAGTATTTT. It codes for CASSLPSGAGRDTQYF.

Note on this clone: The DNA is left out, because the CDR3 cannot be placed on it with certainty; the CDR3 is given as TCRdb lists it. The chain employs TRBV6-6 and TRBJ1-2. CDR1 is MNHNY and CDR2 is SVGAGI in the germline V gene (reference sequence). The CDR3 extends over 14 residues, inclusive of both ends. The CDR3 is CASSTSGGAYGYTF.

This sequence joins TRBV9 and TRBJ2-7; D is possibly TRBD1 (6 bases). CDR1 is SGDLS, CDR2 YYNGEE, per germline. This CDR3 has 14 amino acids. Deletions cut 3 bases from V and 0 bases from J, with 10 bases between. Here the CDR3 DNA reads TGTGCCAGCAGCGCGACAGGCAACTCCTACGAGCAGTACTTC. Translation: CASSATGNSYEQYF.

The V and J genes are TRBV2 and TRBJ2-5, with 9 bases that match TRBD2. The J call could be wrong; TRBJ2-7 is a better fit for the DNA end. CDR1 and CDR2 (germline): SNHLY, FYNNEI. There are 14 residues in the CDR3. The CDR3 nucleotides read TGTGCCAGCCAGTTGACTAGCGGCCCTTACGAGCAGTACTTC. It specifies CASQLTSGPYEQYF.

The V gene is TRBV14, the J gene TRBJ2-7; possibly TRBD1 for D (6 bases). The V end was cut by 4 bases, the J end by 5 bases, with 15 bases between. Germline loops: CDR1 SGHDN, CDR2 FVKESK. This CDR3 is built from 14 residues. The CDR3 is CASSRLQGADEQYF. The DNA of the CDR3 is TGTGCCAGCAGCCGATTACAGGGAGCCGACGAGCAGTACTTC.

The chain employs TRBV5-1 and TRBJ1-2; 7 bases map to TRBD1. The length of the CDR3 is 14 residues. Germline-derived CDR1 and CDR2 are SGHRS and YFSETQ. Trimming took 2 bases from V and 3 from J; bases not matched to a gene: 4. In nucleotides, the CDR3 is TGCGCCAGCAGCTTCCGGGACAGCTACTATGGCTACACCTTC. It is translated as CASSFRDSYYGYTF.

This clone was seen a few times. The V call is TRBV7-9, the J call TRBJ2-7; perhaps TRBD2 as D (5 bases). Trimming stripped 5 bases from V and 7 bases from J, with 15 bases between. Germline CDR1 and CDR2: SEHNR and FQNEAQ (reference sequence). This CDR3 contains 13 residues. The CDR3 sequence is CASSPDGGREQYF. The DNA of the CDR3 is TGTGCCAGCAGCCCGGATGGTGGGAGAGAGCAGTACTTC.

The chain carries TRBV7-2 and TRBJ2-5; TRBD2 matches 10 bases. The J segment lost 5 bases and the V segment lost 4 bases, leaving 13 bases of the junction unmatched. Germline assignment: CDR1 SGHTA and CDR2 FQGNSA. The CDR3 is made up of 17 amino acids. Written as DNA, the CDR3 is TGTGCCAGCAGCTCCGAGGGACTAGCGAGCCCGAGGGAGACCCAGTACTTC. Translating gives CASSSEGLASPRETQYF.

This chain links TRBV12-5 with TRBJ1-2, with D maybe TRBD1 (6 bases). Per germline, CDR1 LGHNT and CDR2 FRNRAP. CDR3 size: 15 residues. V lost 7 bases and J 6 bases, leaving 21 bases between the germline ends. CDR3 nucleotides: TGTGCTAGTGCCCTTGTCCCCCCTCAGGGGCATGGCTACACCTTC. It specifies CASALVPPQGHGYTF.

This clone was seen only a few times. The chain uses TRBV30 and TRBJ2-6, with a tentative D call TRBD1 (5 bases). Looked up from germline, CDR1 is GTSNPN and CDR2 is SVGIG (reference sequence). V was clipped by 2 bases and J by 2 bases, with 19 bases between them. CDR3 length equals 18 residues. The CDR3, as DNA: TGTGCCTGGAGTCTAATGGGGCAGGGAAAAGCTGGGGCCAACGTCCTGACTTTC. As protein: CAWSLMGQGKAGANVLTF.

V usage is TRBV4-1 and J usage is TRBJ1-6, with unresolved D. This CDR3 is 13 amino acids long. V gave up 0 bases and J gave up 10 bases, with 7 bases separating them. Germline CDR1 is MGHRA and CDR2 is YSYEKL. CDR3 nucleotide sequence: TGCGCCAGCAGCCAAGATCGGGAGTCACCCCTCCACTTT. This codes for CASSQDRESPLHF.

The chain uses TRBV19 and TRBJ1-5, with a tentative D call TRBD1 (6 bases). There are 15 residues in the CDR3. Germline lookup yields CDR1 LNHDA and CDR2 SQIVND (reference sequence). Trimming pared 3 bases from V and 5 bases from J, leaving 14 bases between. The CDR3 sequence is CASSMTRDTYQPQHF. The CDR3 DNA sequence: TGTGCCAGTAGTATGACTCGGGACACCTATCAGCCCCAGCATTTT.

In its sample, this clone was seen a few times. The rearrangement uses TRBV27 and TRBJ1-2; 7 nucleotides align to TRBD1. With 4 bases clipped from V and 0 bases from J, the junction kept 14 bases outside the gene matches. Germline CDR1 and CDR2: MNHEY and SMNVEV (reference sequence). This CDR3 is 18 amino acids long. CDR3 sequence: CASSSLALGTVSNYGYTF. The CDR3 DNA reads TGTGCCAGCAGTTCGCTTGCCCTCGGGACAGTTTCTAACTATGGCTACACCTTC.

The chain employs TRBV7-9 and TRBJ2-6; D remains ambiguous. This CDR3 has 15 amino acids. The V gene's germline CDR1 is SEHNR and CDR2 FQNEAQ (reference sequence). Trimming took 1 base from V and 2 from J, leaving 6 bases between them. As DNA, the CDR3 is TGTGCCAGCAGCTTAGGACAACCTGGGGCCAACGTCCTGACTTTC. Translation gives CASSLGQPGANVLTF.